Shown below are 25 T cell receptor beta chains from a single sample sequenced in a study of control samples from healthy donors and cancer patients. Libraries were prepared by immunoSEQ multiplex PCR; TCRdb keeps only in-frame clonotypes and omits some of them. The sample holds tens of thousands of clones, 88% seen once. Sequencing was carried out using PBMCs. These receptor sequences come from a man aged 45-60 years with head and neck cancer.

This clone was seen more than once but under ten times. The junction does not match germline at one end; this may be a read error. V gene TRBV6-5 combines with J gene TRBJ1-1; 10 bases agree with TRBD1. Germline values: CDR1 MNHEY, CDR2 SVGAGI. CDR3 length: 14 amino acids. The CDR3 bases are TGTGCCAGCAGTTACTCGAGTCGAGGACAGGGGGAACGATTT. This encodes CASSYSSRGQGERF.

The V and J genes are TRBV12-5 and TRBJ2-5; 7 bases agree with TRBD1. V shed 6 bases, J shed 5 bases, and the junction held 9 bases outside the gene matches. CDR1 and CDR2 from the germline V gene are LGHNT and FRNRAP. This CDR3 is built from 14 residues. CDR3 DNA: TGTGCTAGTGGGAACTTGGACAGGAGGGAGACCCAGTACTTC. Protein: CASGNLDRRETQYF.

The chain employs TRBV19 and TRBJ2-3; D possibly corresponds to TRBD1 (6 bases). V was shortened by 5 bases and J by 2 bases, with 14 bases between the two germline ends. This CDR3 is 15 amino acids long. Germline loops: CDR1 LNHDA, CDR2 SQIVND (reference sequence). Here the CDR3 reads CASSSPRGYTDTQYF. CDR3 nucleotide sequence: TGTGCCAGTAGTTCCCCGAGGGGGTACACAGATACGCAGTATTTT.

The chain combines TRBV7-2 with TRBJ2-7; 7 bases agree with TRBD1. CDR1 is SGHTA and CDR2 is FQGNSA in the germline V gene. V lost 5 bases, J lost 2 bases, and 6 bases stayed unmatched. This CDR3 has 14 residues. CDR3 in amino acids: CASSPTTGTYEQYF. The CDR3 DNA is TGTGCCAGCAGCCCTACGACAGGGACCTACGAGCAGTACTTC.

Comment on this clone: Other DNA sequences from this sample encode an identical CDR3 as well. This chain joins TRBV19 and TRBJ1-1; TRBD1 agrees at 7 bases. The germline V gene encodes CDR1 LNHDA and CDR2 SQIVND (reference sequence). The CDR3 sequence is 14 residues long. V dropped 3 bases and J dropped 0; count of bases not matched to a gene: 1. CDR3 amino acids: CASSITGVNTEAFF. Here the CDR3 DNA reads TGTGCCAGTAGTATTACAGGGGTGAACACTGAAGCTTTCTTT.

The chain joins TRBV9 to TRBJ2-3, with TRBD2 matching 7 bases. Losses at the gene ends were 0 bases for V and 2 bases for J; bases not matched to a gene: 6. Looked up from germline, CDR1 is SGDLS and CDR2 is YYNGEE. The length of the CDR3 is 16 residues. CDR3 in DNA: TGTGCCAGCAGCGTAGTCTGGGGGGGGATCACAGATACGCAGTATTTT. It is translated as CASSVVWGGITDTQYF.

This chain uses TRBV19 with TRBJ1-2; no firm D call. There are 14 residues in the CDR3. Trimming left V 8 bases short and J 0 bases short, with 13 bases between. From germline, CDR1 is LNHDA and CDR2 SQIVND (reference sequence). The CDR3 sequence: CASAPGGTNYGYTF. DNA of the CDR3: TGTGCCAGTGCCCCCGGAGGGACTAACTATGGCTACACCTTC.

The CDR3 protein is CASSPLSGGQETQYF. Here the CDR3 DNA reads TGTGCCAGCAGCCCCCTGAGCGGGGGCCAAGAGACCCAGTACTTC. V and J are TRBV28 and TRBJ2-5; 8 bases line up with TRBD2. V trimming: 6 bases; J trimming: 1 base; junction bases outside the gene matches: 7. Germline CDR1 MDHEN, CDR2 SYDVKM. CDR3 length equals 15 residues.

The J gene is TRBJ2-7, the V gene TRBV13; 10 bases line up with TRBD2. V was pared by 4 bases and J by 0 bases, with 0 bases of the junction left unmatched. CDR3 length: 14 amino acids. Germline assignment: CDR1 PRHDT and CDR2 FYEKMQ (reference sequence). The CDR3 loop is CASSSSGSSYEQYF. CDR3 bases: TGTGCCAGCAGCTCTAGCGGGAGCTCCTACGAGCAGTACTTC.

This chain joins TRBV5-1 and TRBJ2-1, with TRBD2 identical over 8 bases. Germline trimming cut 4 bases from V and 6 bases from J; bases unmatched to any gene: 12. The germline V gene has CDR1 SGHRS and CDR2 YFSETQ. CDR3 length: 16 amino acids. CDR3 sequence (DNA): TGCGCCAGCAGCGCGCTCGGGGGGGCATTAGGCAATGAGCAGTTCTTC. Translating it yields CASSALGGALGNEQFF.

The rearrangement links TRBV9 to TRBJ2-1; D may be TRBD1 or TRBD2 (5 bases each). Per the germline V gene, CDR1 is SGDLS and CDR2 is YYNGEE. CDR3 length: 14 residues. The V end was cut by 1 base, the J end by 8 bases, with 13 bases between. DNA for the CDR3: TGTGCCAGCAGCGTAAGAGTCTTGGGGGATGAGCAGTTCTTC. This sequence encodes CASSVRVLGDEQFF.

This chain links TRBV11-2 with TRBJ2-7, with D hard to call. Per germline, CDR1 SGHAT and CDR2 FQNNGV. The CDR3 covers 14 residues. V was cut by 1 base and J by 3 bases, with 10 bases left in between. CDR3 sequence: CASSLGQANYEQYF. The CDR3 DNA reads as TGTGCCAGCAGCTTAGGGCAGGCTAACTACGAGCAGTACTTC.

V and J are TRBV6-5 and TRBJ2-3; 12 bases are shared with TRBD2. Germline lookup yields CDR1 MNHEY and CDR2 SVGAGI. The V gene end was trimmed by 6 bases and the J gene end by 4 bases; junction bases not matched to a gene: 5. CDR3 length equals 15 residues. The CDR3 here is CASSGLAGRADTQYF. The CDR3 DNA sequence: TGTGCCAGCAGCGGACTAGCGGGACGGGCAGATACGCAGTATTTT.

The rearrangement uses TRBV12-3 or TRBV12-4 and TRBJ1-4; D gene uncertain. Trimming took off 5 bases at V and 0 bases at J, with 4 bases between the two ends. The CDR3 spans 13 residues. The CDR3 DNA follows: TGTGCCAGCAGTCAAACAACTAATGAAAAACTGTTTTTT. Its translation is CASSQTTNEKLFF.

V usage is TRBV7-8 and J usage is TRBJ2-5; TRBD1 matches 8 bases. CDR3 length: 16 residues. The germline gives CDR1 SGHVS, CDR2 FQNEAQ. Trimming took 2 bases from V and 4 from J; bases not matched to a gene: 9. The CDR3 region has the DNA TGTGCCAGCAGCTTACAAGTTGCAGGGGGCGCAGAGACCCAGTACTTC. Residues: CASSLQVAGGAETQYF.

This clone was observed a single time. The chain couples TRBV7-9 to TRBJ1-5; the D is unclear. V was cut by 5 bases and J by 0 bases, with 23 bases left in between. The CDR3 consists of 19 residues. Germline V lookup: CDR1 SEHNR, CDR2 FQNEAQ (reference sequence). The CDR3 sequence is CASSHPPGTPRFSNQPQHF. The CDR3 DNA reads TGTGCCAGCAGCCATCCCCCAGGCACTCCGAGGTTTAGCAATCAGCCCCAGCATTTT.

The chain combines TRBV6-5 with TRBJ2-2, with a weak D call TRBD2 (6 bases). Per the germline V gene, CDR1 is MNHEY and CDR2 is SVGAGI. The germline V and J ends were trimmed by 6 bases and 4 bases, with 12 bases remaining between them. This CDR3 contains 14 residues. This CDR3 reads CASSPGSGTGELFF. For the CDR3, the DNA is TGTGCCAGCAGCCCCGGGAGTGGCACCGGGGAGCTGTTTTTT.

The chain employs TRBV7-2 and TRBJ2-7; D possibly corresponds to TRBD2 (6 bases). Germline CDR1 SGHTA, CDR2 FQGNSA. CDR3 size: 15 residues. Deletions cut 5 bases from V and 4 bases from J, with 18 bases between. The CDR3 sequence: CASSLHLGTQYEQYF. CDR3 DNA: TGTGCCAGCAGCCTCCACCTCGGGACTCAATACGAGCAGTACTTC.

This sequence joins TRBV4-3 and TRBJ1-3; D is unclear. There are 16 residues in the CDR3. Germline V lookup: CDR1 LGHNA, CDR2 YSLEER. Trimming left V 0 bases short and J 4 bases short, with 13 bases between. CDR3 coding DNA: TGCGCCAGCAGCCAAGATCGGGATTCCTTCGGAAACACCATATATTTT. Its protein is CASSQDRDSFGNTIYF.

CDR3 protein: CASSYSSESKTSTDTQYF. The CDR3 DNA reads as TGTGCCAGCAGTTACTCGTCAGAGAGTAAGACTAGCACAGATACGCAGTATTTT. The chain carries TRBV6-7 and TRBJ2-3; D call uncertain. TRBV6-7 is treated as an ORF (open reading frame) with a function not yet certain. V was pared by 0 bases and J by 0 bases, with 16 bases between. The CDR3 consists of 18 residues.

This chain connects TRBV11-3 to TRBJ2-3, with D unclear. Germline lookup yields CDR1 SGHNT and CDR2 YENEEA. V was pared by 2 bases and J by 0 bases, with 6 bases between. CDR3 length: 14 residues. Written as DNA, the CDR3 is TGTGCCAGCAGCTTATCCCCTAGCACAGATACGCAGTATTTT. It encodes CASSLSPSTDTQYF.

This clone has just a few counts. The gene calls are TRBV12-3 or TRBV12-4 and TRBJ1-2; D is unclear. The CDR3 spans 13 residues. The V and J ends lost 6 bases and 0 bases respectively, with 8 bases between them. The CDR3 region is CASSPIANYGYTF. CDR3 bases: TGTGCCAGCAGCCCGATTGCTAACTATGGCTACACCTTC.

The chain couples TRBV28 to TRBJ1-4; D not certain. Germline V gene data show CDR1 as MDHEN and CDR2 as SYDVKM. Trimming removed 4 bases from V and 7 bases from J, with 7 bases in between. The CDR3 has 12 amino acids. The CDR3, as DNA: TGTGCCAGCAGTTCGGGGTCTGAAAAACTGTTTTTT. It codes for CASSSGSEKLFF. Variable domain in full (rest from reference TRBV28 and TRBJ1-4): DVKVTQSSRYLVKRTGEKVFLECVQDMDHENMFWYRQDPGLGLRLIYFSYDVKMKEKGDIPEGYSVSREKKERFSLILESASTNQTSMYLCASSSGSEKLFFGSGTQLSVL.

The chain uses TRBV5-1 and TRBJ2-7, with D possibly TRBD1 on 5 matching bases. Germline V CDR1 and CDR2: SGHRS, YFSETQ. V was cut by 3 bases and J by 6 bases, with 13 bases left in between. The CDR3 runs to 13 residues. For the CDR3, the DNA is TGCGCCAGCAGCTCCGACAGCGACCTCGAGCAGTACTTC. It yields the protein CASSSDSDLEQYF.

The chain recombines TRBV13 with TRBJ1-1; weak D call: TRBD1 (5 bases). CDR3 length: 14 amino acids. V was shortened by 4 bases and J by 3 bases, with 12 bases between the two germline ends. Germline V gene lookup returns CDR1 PRHDT and CDR2 FYEKMQ (reference sequence). CDR3 loop: CASSSNRGDTEAFF. The CDR3 region has the DNA TGTGCCAGCAGCTCCAACCGGGGGGACACTGAAGCTTTCTTT.